The 8 T cell receptor beta chains in this list originate from one sample, sequenced in a study of blood T cells in healthy people across ages. The authors ran a second PCR of 7 to 11 cycles using a sample-barcoded 5' primer and a J-beta primer mix. TCRdb analysed the 5' RACE reads with MiXCR anew, one entry per CDR3 protein. This table has over a million distinct CDR3 sequences, approximately 63% appearing once. Sample: blood. These receptors were collected from a young man in good health.

The chain is built from TRBV5-1 and TRBJ2-1; TRBD2 agrees at 7 bases. V gave up 1 base and J gave up 1 base; unmatched junction bases: 5. Per germline, CDR1 SGHRS and CDR2 YFSETQ. The CDR3 totals 16 residues. CDR3 sequence (DNA): TGCGCCAGCAGCTTGACGCCGGGGGGATCCTACAATGAGCAGTTCTTC. This translates into CASSLTPGGSYNEQFF.

V gene TRBV10-3 combines with J gene TRBJ1-2; D possibly corresponds to TRBD1 (6 bases). Germline V gene sequence: CDR1 ENHRY, CDR2 SYGVKD. The CDR3 has 13 residues. V lost 2 bases, J lost 8 bases, and 12 bases lay in between. CDR3 amino acids: CAISEVQGLGYTF. As DNA, the CDR3 is TGTGCCATCAGTGAGGTACAGGGCCTGGGCTACACCTTC.

This clonotype was observed many times. The rearrangement uses TRBV29-1 and TRBJ2-4, with D perhaps TRBD1 (5 bases). The V end lost 4 bases, the J end lost 13 bases, and 14 bases lay between the germline ends. CDR1 is SQVTM and CDR2 is ANQGSEA in the germline V gene. CDR3 length: 11 amino acids. The chain's CDR3 is CSVGTGSFQYF. The CDR3 coding sequence is TGCAGCGTTGGTACAGGATCTTTCCAGTACTTC.

The chain uses TRBV6-1 and TRBJ2-3; 8 bases map to TRBD2. CDR3 size: 14 residues. Trimming cost V 6 bases and J 0 bases; bases outside gene matches: 2. From germline, CDR1 is MNHNS and CDR2 SASEGT. CDR3 nucleotides: TGTGCCAGCAGATTAGCGGGAAGCACAGATACGCAGTATTTT. Translated, it gives CASRLAGSTDTQYF.

The rearrangement uses TRBV11-2 and TRBJ2-7; D not resolved. Germline-derived CDR1 and CDR2 are SGHAT and FQNNGV. Trimming took 2 bases from V and 2 from J, leaving 13 bases between them. The CDR3 is made up of 15 amino acids. CDR3 coding DNA: TGTGCCAGCAGCTTATGGAGTAGAAGCGCCTACGAGCAGTACTTC. As protein: CASSLWSRSAYEQYF.

Concerning this clonotype: The junction and the germline gene differ at one end; a read error may be behind it. The chain employs TRBV2 and TRBJ2-3, with unresolved D. Per the germline V gene, CDR1 is SNHLY and CDR2 is FYNNEI. This CDR3 comprises 15 residues. This chain's CDR3 is CASSESRGSTDAQYF. The CDR3 nucleotides read TGTGCCAGCAGTGAATCGAGAGGAAGCACAGATGCGCAGTATTTT.

The chain has TRBV5-1 and TRBJ2-3; possibly TRBD2 for D (6 bases). Germline values: CDR1 SGHRS, CDR2 YFSETQ. The CDR3 consists of 13 residues. The V end lost 6 bases, the J end lost 3 bases, and 11 bases lay between the germline ends. The CDR3 sequence: CASKGLLTDTQYF. The CDR3 DNA is TGCGCCAGCAAGGGACTCTTGACAGATACGCAGTATTTT.

The V and J genes are TRBV10-2 and TRBJ2-1, with D maybe TRBD1 (6 bases). Germline V gives CDR1 WSHSY, CDR2 SAAADI. V was cut by 6 bases and J by 10 bases, with 19 bases left in between. The CDR3 length is 14 residues. CDR3 sequence reads: CASSRPGPRGEQFF. The DNA of the CDR3 is TGCGCCAGCAGCAGACCGGGACCGAGGGGGGAGCAGTTCTTC.